The table lists the clone carrying this T cell receptor beta chain with a few counts. What it binds is not known. CDR3 length: 15 residues. V lost 6 bases to trimming and J lost 3 bases, with 16 bases between them. Germline CDR1 and CDR2: LNHDA and SQIVND (reference sequence). The libraries were made with immunoSEQ v3. Some clones are missing from TCRdb's copy, which holds only in-frame ones; the method was immunoSEQ multiplex PCR. The table lists 5,000 to 8,000 clones, around 69% of them singletons. The time point: pre-treatment sample, taken before nivolumab and TIL therapy. The tumor samples were excised metastases, mostly pleural nodules or supraclavicular lymph nodes. Tumors were harvested before any PD-1/PD-L1 blockade. Enrollment ran from 2017 to early 2020. The data are from a study of TIL therapy for anti-PD-1-resistant metastatic lung cancer. Whole-study findings and limits: Compared with baseline intratumoral T cells, expanded TIL cultures were more clonal and less diverse (approximately 6.6% vs 31%).

The source material was tumor tissue, sampled at baseline. The rearrangement uses TRBV19 and TRBJ2-3; D not certain. This sequence was found in a person aged 25-85 years with non-small cell lung cancer. The DNA for the CDR3 is TGTGCCAGTAGGCCACGGACGGGTGGAACAGATACGCAGTATTTT. It specifies CASRPRTGGTDTQYF.